This TCR beta chain emerged from a study of CD8+CD57+ T cells in acquired aplastic anemia. In the study overall: Sorted CD4+ and CD8+ cells gave an average of about 3.4 ug of DNA. Study-level points and caveats: Between patients and controls, CD8+ Simpson's diversity did not vary significantly. Patients and controls shared roughly 28 CD8+ CDR3 sequences, which appeared highly expressed in patients and within their immunodominant clones.

To note about this clonotype: Its antigen is not known.

The junction had 5 bases not matched to a gene; V was cut back by 5 bases and J by 2 bases. This CDR3 contains 14 residues. The germline V gene encodes CDR1 SEHNR and CDR2 FQNEAQ (reference sequence). The study profiled TCR beta VDJ and CDR3 using genomic DNA as template. TCRdb redid the calling of the reads with MiXCR, one entry per CDR3 protein. The data hold 200,000 or so distinct CDR3 sequences, with about 60% observed a single time. Selection for sequencing was limited to patients who had shown CD8+CD57+ cell expansion by flow cytometry. This TCR came from a human donor with aplastic anemia. The sample consisted of sorted CD4+, CD8+, or CD8+CD57+ T cells (not recorded which) from PBMCs. V usage is TRBV7-9 and J usage is TRBJ2-7, with 8 bases aligning to TRBD1. CDR3 nucleotides: TGTGCCAGCAGCCAGGACAGGGCTCCCTACGAGCAGTACTTC. This sequence encodes CASSQDRAPYEQYF.